This entry lists 26 T cell receptor beta chains sequenced from one sample in a study of T cell repertoires in ileal Crohn's disease. Noted time point: inflamed ileum from the surgical specimen. TCRdb's table, derived via immunoSEQ multiplex PCR, lists solely in-frame clones and lacks some. The profile shows around 1,700 clones, around 90% of them singletons. Sequencing used ileal tissue. The receptors here all came from an adult with Crohn's disease.

The chain is built from TRBV10-2 and TRBJ1-3; tentatively, D is TRBD1 (6 bases). Per germline, CDR1 WSHSY and CDR2 SAAADI. The CDR3 extends over 18 amino acids. Trimming took 4 bases from V and 0 from J, leaving 19 bases between them. The CDR3 here is CASSGQAPTSFSGNTIYF. CDR3 sequence (DNA): TGCGCCAGCAGTGGACAGGCTCCAACCTCCTTCTCTGGAAACACCATATATTTT.

The rearrangement joins TRBV27 to TRBJ1-6; TRBD1 matches at 7 bases. With V trimmed by 6 bases and J by 7 bases, 9 bases remained unmatched. The CDR3 runs 15 residues. The V gene's germline CDR1 is MNHEY and CDR2 SMNVEV (reference sequence). The chain's CDR3 is CASSFTRDSNSPLHF. The CDR3 DNA sequence: TGTGCCAGCAGCTTCACCCGGGACAGCAATTCACCCCTCCACTTT.

J is TRBJ1-2 and V is TRBV2, with D perhaps matching TRBD1 (5 bases). Germline-derived CDR1 and CDR2 are SNHLY and FYNNEI. This CDR3 has 14 residues. V dropped 3 bases and J dropped 6 bases, with 14 bases sitting between them. CDR3 sequence reads: CASSDVDNLDGYTF. The CDR3 DNA reads as TGTGCCAGCAGTGATGTGGACAACTTGGATGGCTACACCTTC.

The chain is built from TRBV7-9 and TRBJ2-1; no definite D call. There are 16 residues in the CDR3. V lost 5 bases, J lost 0 bases, and 14 bases lay in between. Germline V gene sequence: CDR1 SEHNR, CDR2 FQNEAQ (reference sequence). This CDR3 is CASSPYVSVSYNEQFF. In nucleotides, the CDR3 is TGTGCCAGCAGCCCCTACGTAAGCGTCTCCTACAATGAGCAGTTCTTC.

The chain recombines TRBV11-2 with TRBJ2-5, with D perhaps matching TRBD2 (6 bases). The CDR3 has 15 residues. Germline CDR1 reads SGHAT; CDR2 reads FQNNGV. V lost 1 base, J lost 1 base, and 10 bases lay in between. The CDR3 loop reads CASSLARGPQETQYF. CDR3 nucleotides: TGTGCCAGCAGCTTAGCGCGGGGCCCCCAAGAGACCCAGTACTTC.

CDR3 nucleotides: TGTGCCAGCAGTTACCGGGACAGGGCCCGATACGAGCAGTACTTC. Amino acid sequence: CASSYRDRARYEQYF. The J gene is TRBJ2-7, the V gene TRBV6-6; 9 bases align to TRBD1. The germline gives CDR1 MNHNY, CDR2 SVGAGI (reference sequence). J was trimmed by 4 bases and V by 2 bases; bases with no gene match: 6. This CDR3 has 15 residues.

The DNA of the CDR3 is TGTGCCAGCAGCTTAAGCGGGCGGGAAGAAAAACTGTTTTTT. Protein product: CASSLSGREEKLFF. The V gene is TRBV7-9, the J gene TRBJ1-4; D call uncertain. CDR1 and CDR2 (germline): SEHNR, FQNEAQ (reference sequence). The CDR3 has 14 residues. V shed 2 bases and J shed 8 bases, with 12 bases lying between them.

Concerning this clone: The same CDR3 arises from other DNA sequences in this sample as well. The chain carries TRBV9 and TRBJ1-5, with D maybe TRBD1 (6 bases). CDR1 and CDR2 (germline): SGDLS, YYNGEE. The CDR3 spans 15 residues. The ends were cut back, 3 bases at V and 1 base at J, with 11 bases in the middle. The CDR3 region has the DNA TGTGCCAGCAGCGCGGGAGGGGGGAGCAATCAGCCCCAGCATTTT. Protein sequence: CASSAGGGSNQPQHF.

The chain couples TRBV5-1 to TRBJ2-5; 8 nucleotides agree with TRBD1. Trimming cost V 4 bases and J 3 bases; bases outside gene matches: 5. CDR1 and CDR2 (germline): SGHRS, YFSETQ. The CDR3 length is 14 residues. The DNA for the CDR3 is TGCGCCAGCAGCCCAACAGGGGGTGAAGAGACCCAGTACTTC. Protein sequence: CASSPTGGEETQYF.

This clone was seen a handful of times. The V and J genes are TRBV5-1 and TRBJ1-4; D remains unclear. Germline CDR1 reads SGHRS; CDR2 reads YFSETQ. V was shortened by 5 bases and J by 0 bases, with 11 bases between the two germline ends. This CDR3 has 15 amino acids. The CDR3 bases are TGCGCCAGCAGTGATAACACCGCAACTAATGAAAAACTGTTTTTT. Its translation: CASSDNTATNEKLFF.

The chain is built from TRBV7-3 and TRBJ2-1; 9 bases are shared with TRBD2. Germline V CDR1 and CDR2: SGHTA, FQGTGA. The ends lost 2 bases at V and 5 bases at J; junction bases unmatched: 4. CDR3 length: 15 residues. The DNA for the CDR3 is TGTGCCAGCAGCTTACAACTAGCGGGCGACAATGAGCAGTTCTTC. It codes for CASSLQLAGDNEQFF. Full variable domain (rest looked up from reference TRBV7-3 and TRBJ2-1): GAGVSQTPSNKVTEKGKYVELRCDPISGHTALYWYRQSLGQGPEFLIYFQGTGAADDSGLPNDRFFAVRPEGSVSTLKIQRTERGDSAVYLCASSLQLAGDNEQFFGPGTRLTVL.

The CDR3 bases are TGCGCCAGCAGCCAGGTGATGTCCCCTGGGGCCCAGTACTTC. Its protein is CASSQVMSPGAQYF. V usage is TRBV4-1 and J usage is TRBJ2-5; D is unclear. Per the germline V gene, CDR1 is MGHRA and CDR2 is YSYEKL. The CDR3 is 14 residues long. The V end lost 3 bases, the J end lost 9 bases, and 17 bases lay between the germline ends.

V is TRBV6-6 and J is TRBJ2-7; no clear D gene. This CDR3 is 12 amino acids long. V was shortened by 4 bases and J by 2 bases, with 6 bases between the two germline ends. Germline-derived CDR1 and CDR2 are MNHNY and SVGAGI (reference sequence). This CDR3 reads CASSWTTYEQYF. The CDR3 nucleotides are TGTGCCAGCAGTTGGACCACCTACGAGCAGTACTTC.

The chain joins TRBV5-6 to TRBJ2-5; possibly TRBD2 for D (5 bases). CDR3 length: 14 amino acids. Trimming left V 2 bases short and J 1 base short, with 9 bases between. Germline V lookup: CDR1 SGHDT, CDR2 YYEEEE. Written as DNA, the CDR3 is TGTGCCAGCAGCTTAAGCGGCCCCCAAGAGACCCAGTACTTC. Residues: CASSLSGPQETQYF.

The chain links TRBV14 to TRBJ1-1; 11 nucleotides align to TRBD1. V lost 0 bases to trimming and J lost 0 bases; unmatched junction nucleotides: 6. Germline V gene sequence: CDR1 SGHDN, CDR2 FVKESK. The CDR3 length is 18 residues. CDR3 region: CASSQEYGQGALNTEAFF. For the CDR3, the DNA is TGTGCCAGCAGCCAAGAATACGGACAGGGGGCTTTGAACACTGAAGCTTTCTTT. Together with reference TRBV14 and TRBJ1-1, the CDR3 gives the full variable domain: EAGVTQFPSHSVIEKGQTVTLRCDPISGHDNLYWYRRVMGKEIKFLLHFVKESKQDESGMPNNRFLAERTGGTYSTLKVQPAELEDSGVYFCASSQEYGQGALNTEAFFGQGTRLTVV.

The V and J genes are TRBV7-2 and TRBJ1-6; 7 bases align to TRBD1. The CDR3 totals 16 residues. V was clipped by 5 bases and J by 11 bases; unmatched bases: 15. Germline-derived CDR1 and CDR2 are SGHTA and FQGNSA. The CDR3 DNA follows: TGTGCCAGCAGCCCCCGTACCCGACAGGGTTCGACACCCCTCCACTTT. This codes for CASSPRTRQGSTPLHF.

The V and J genes are TRBV7-6 and TRBJ1-3; the D is unclear. The CDR3 runs 15 residues. The germline V gene has CDR1 SGHVS and CDR2 FNYEAQ. The V end lost 5 bases, the J end lost 2 bases, and 13 bases lay between the germline ends. The CDR3 here is CASSVSDGPGNTIYF. Written as DNA, the CDR3 is TGTGCCAGCAGCGTGTCGGACGGCCCTGGAAACACCATATATTTT.

V usage is TRBV30 and J usage is TRBJ1-3, with no clear D. This CDR3 has 11 residues. Germline values: CDR1 GTSNPN, CDR2 SVGIG (reference sequence). Trimming stripped 0 bases from V and 4 bases from J, with 1 base between. This CDR3 reads CAWSVGNTIYF. In nucleotides, the CDR3 is TGTGCCTGGAGTGTCGGAAACACCATATATTTT.

This clone has just one count. The gene calls are TRBV5-1 and TRBJ1-5, with D possibly matching TRBD1 (5 bases). V was shortened by 4 bases and J by 4 bases, with 9 bases between the two germline ends. This CDR3 comprises 13 residues. Germline V gene lookup returns CDR1 SGHRS and CDR2 YFSETQ. The CDR3 nucleotides are TGCGCCAGCAGCGCGGGGCGGAATCAGCCCCAGCATTTT. It specifies CASSAGRNQPQHF. Full variable domain (remainder filled in from reference TRBV5-1 and TRBJ1-5): KAGVTQTPRYLIKTRGQQVTLSCSPISGHRSVSWYQQTPGQGLQFLFEYFSETQRNKGNFPGRFSGRQFSNSRSEMNVSTLELGDSALYLCASSAGRNQPQHFGDGTRLSIL.

J is TRBJ1-5 and V is TRBV7-2; D not resolved. The CDR3 loop spans 13 amino acids. The V end lost 5 bases, the J end lost 5 bases, and 10 bases lay between the germline ends. From germline, CDR1 is SGHTA and CDR2 FQGNSA. The CDR3 loop is CASSVDYYQPQHF. The DNA of the CDR3 is TGTGCCAGCAGCGTCGACTATTATCAGCCCCAGCATTTT.

This clone has just a few counts. The identical CDR3 is also encoded by other nucleotide sequences in the sample. In nucleotides, the CDR3 is TGTGCCAGCAGCCAAAGAGGAGAAGAAGGCCTAGCGGGTGGAGATACGCAGTATTTT. Translation: CASSQRGEEGLAGGDTQYF. The chain couples TRBV4-2 to TRBJ2-3; TRBD2 matches 8 bases. CDR3 length: 19 residues. Germline values: CDR1 LGHNA, CDR2 YNFKEQ. V trimming: 2 bases; J trimming: 5 bases; junction bases outside the gene matches: 18.

The genes are TRBV18 and TRBJ2-4; 10 bases map to TRBD2. This CDR3 is 13 amino acids long. Germline V lookup: CDR1 KGHSH, CDR2 LQKENI. V lost 8 bases, J lost 8 bases, and 6 bases stayed unmatched. The CDR3 DNA follows: TGTGCCAGCCTTGAAAGCGGGAGGGACATTCAGTACTTC. Its translation: CASLESGRDIQYF.

This chain connects TRBV6-1 to TRBJ1-1; no firm D call. V lost 8 bases, J lost 1 base, and 11 bases lay in between. The germline gives CDR1 MNHNS, CDR2 SASEGT. The CDR3 consists of 13 residues. CDR3 protein: CASVSGQNTEAFF. The CDR3 DNA reads TGTGCCAGCGTCTCGGGCCAGAACACTGAAGCTTTCTTT.

This clone turned up a few times. This chain connects TRBV5-6 to TRBJ1-4; possible D gene TRBD1, 6 bases. The CDR3 is made up of 16 amino acids. Germline CDR1 is SGHDT and CDR2 is YYEEEE. V was shortened by 3 bases and J by 0 bases, with 12 bases between the two germline ends. CDR3 amino acids: CASSSSEGATNEKLFF. The CDR3 region has the DNA TGTGCCAGCAGCTCGTCCGAGGGGGCAACTAATGAAAAACTGTTTTTT.

The genes are TRBV10-2 and TRBJ2-7; D gene ambiguous. Trimming took off 8 bases at V and 6 bases at J, with 14 bases between the two ends. Germline CDR1 WSHSY, CDR2 SAAADI. This CDR3 has 12 amino acids. CDR3 sequence (DNA): TGCGCCAGCGGGTCCTCCTCGGGCGAGCAGTACTTC. It is translated as CASGSSSGEQYF.

The chain uses TRBV29-1 and TRBJ2-5; TRBD2 agrees at 13 bases. Unmatched junction bases numbered 1, after V lost 1 base and J lost 2 bases. CDR3 length equals 15 residues. CDR1 and CDR2 (germline): SQVTM, ANQGSEA. CDR3 region: CSVEGGLAGQETQYF. CDR3 nucleotides: TGCAGCGTTGAAGGGGGACTAGCGGGACAAGAGACCCAGTACTTC. Based on the CDR3 plus reference TRBV29-1 and TRBJ2-5, the full variable domain is SAVISQKPSRDICQRGTSLTIQCQVDSQVTMMFWYRQQPGQSLTLIATANQGSEATYESGFVIDKFPISRPNLTFSTLTVSNMSPEDSSIYLCSVEGGLAGQETQYFGPGTRLLVL.